These T cell receptor beta chains were read from a single sample in a study of T-cell memory formation after mild COVID-19. TCRdb passed the 5' RACE reads through MiXCR, listing each CDR3 protein once. The profile shows more than 350,000 distinct CDR3 sequences, approximately 16% of them singletons. The sequenced sample consisted of PBMCs or a T cell subset sorted from them (not recorded which). These receptors were taken from a man aged 18 to 29 who had mild COVID-19 (a few samples of this study predate the infection). Cell type and time point are not known. CDR3s include the opening cysteine and the closing phenylalanine or tryptophan. A D gene is named only where the DNA matches it firmly. Size is omitted from some rows. Given values are once, few, many or a class for expanded clones.

j_gene: TRBJ2-7; abundance: few; v_gene: TRBV4-2; d_gene: -; CDR3aa: CATSTGSSYEQYF; CDR3nt: TGTGCCACCTCGACAGGAAGCTCCTACGAGCAGTACTTC
j_gene: TRBJ1-2; abundance: few; v_gene: TRBV14; d_gene: -; CDR3aa: CASSQVGSGYTF; CDR3nt: TGTGCCAGCAGCCAAGTAGGGTCTGGCTACACCTTC
j_gene: TRBJ2-1; abundance: many; v_gene: TRBV21-1; d_gene: -; CDR3aa: CASSKGSGQSMSGEQFF; CDR3nt: TGTGCCAGCAGCAAAGGCTCGGGACAGTCCATGAGTGGTGAGCAGTTCTTC
j_gene: TRBJ1-1; abundance: -; v_gene: TRBV10-3; d_gene: -; CDR3aa: CATGGRYYGNTEAFF; CDR3nt: TGTGCCACCGGGGGAAGATACTACGGGAACACTGAAGCTTTCTTT
j_gene: TRBJ2-7; abundance: many; v_gene: TRBV5-1; d_gene: TRBD2; CDR3aa: CASSLDLRTSGAKIYEQYF; CDR3nt: TGCGCCAGCAGCTTGGATTTACGGACTAGCGGGGCCAAAATCTACGAGCAGTACTTC
j_gene: TRBJ2-3; abundance: -; v_gene: TRBV9; d_gene: TRBD1; CDR3aa: CASSVGGQGVGNTQYF; CDR3nt: TGTGCCAGCAGCGTAGGCGGACAGGGAGTTGGCAATACGCAGTATTTT
j_gene: TRBJ2-3; abundance: few; v_gene: TRBV29-1; d_gene: -; CDR3aa: CSSFGGEEGASDTQYF; CDR3nt: TGCAGCTCATTTGGGGGAGAGGAGGGGGCTTCAGATACGCAGTATTTT
j_gene: TRBJ2-5; abundance: -; v_gene: TRBV5-1; d_gene: -; CDR3aa: CASSSGTPQETQYF; CDR3nt: TGCGCCAGCAGCTCAGGGACCCCACAAGAGACCCAGTACTTC
j_gene: TRBJ2-2; abundance: once; v_gene: TRBV7-9; d_gene: -; CDR3aa: CASSLAAASVGELFF; CDR3nt: TGTGCCAGCAGCTTGGCCGCGGCGTCGGTCGGGGAGCTGTTTTTT
j_gene: TRBJ2-1; abundance: -; v_gene: TRBV5-4; d_gene: TRBD1; CDR3aa: CASSLAARGLQSGEQFF; CDR3nt: TGTGCCAGCAGCTTGGCCGCCAGGGGGCTACAATCCGGTGAGCAGTTCTTC
j_gene: TRBJ2-1; abundance: few; v_gene: TRBV5-4; d_gene: -; CDR3aa: CASSLTQGSYNEQFF; CDR3nt: TGTGCCAGCAGCTTGACGCAGGGATCCTACAATGAGCAGTTCTTC
j_gene: TRBJ2-3; abundance: few; v_gene: TRBV7-9; d_gene: -; CDR3aa: CASSNRRQGTSDTQYF; CDR3nt: TGTGCCAGCAGCAACAGAAGGCAGGGGACCTCAGATACGCAGTATTTT
j_gene: TRBJ2-7; abundance: -; v_gene: TRBV10-2; d_gene: -; CDR3aa: CASSEPSGGSYEQYF; CDR3nt: TGCGCCAGCAGTGAGCCGTCCGGGGGATCCTACGAGCAGTACTTC
j_gene: TRBJ2-3; abundance: -; v_gene: TRBV7-7; d_gene: -; CDR3aa: CASSTTSTDTQYF; CDR3nt: TGTGCTAGCAGTACGACTAGCACAGATACGCAGTATTTT
j_gene: TRBJ1-1; abundance: many; v_gene: TRBV18; d_gene: -; CDR3aa: CASSLPEGTEAFF; CDR3nt: TGTGCCAGCTCCCTCCCAGAAGGGACTGAAGCTTTCTTT